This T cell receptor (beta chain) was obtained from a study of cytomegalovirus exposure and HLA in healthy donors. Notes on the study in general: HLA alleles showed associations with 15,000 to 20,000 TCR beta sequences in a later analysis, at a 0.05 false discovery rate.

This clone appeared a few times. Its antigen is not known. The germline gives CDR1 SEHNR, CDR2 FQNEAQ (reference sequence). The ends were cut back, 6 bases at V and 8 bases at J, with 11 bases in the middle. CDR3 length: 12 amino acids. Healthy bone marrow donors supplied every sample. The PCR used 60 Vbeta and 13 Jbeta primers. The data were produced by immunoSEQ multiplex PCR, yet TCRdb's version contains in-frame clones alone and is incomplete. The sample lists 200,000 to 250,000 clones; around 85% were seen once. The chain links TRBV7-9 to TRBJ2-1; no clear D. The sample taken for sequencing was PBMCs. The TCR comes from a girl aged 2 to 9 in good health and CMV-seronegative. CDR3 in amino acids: CASRENEYEQFF. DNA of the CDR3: TGTGCCAGCAGAGAAAATGAGTATGAGCAGTTCTTC.